The 29 T cell receptor beta chains listed next were all sequenced from one sample in a study of blood T cell repertoires in COVID-19. Libraries were prepared by immunoSEQ multiplex PCR; TCRdb keeps only in-frame clonotypes and omits some of them. The table has around 220,000 clones, about 85% seen once; the top ten hold roughly 21%. Sequenced material: peripheral blood. Every receptor here comes from a young man with active or convalescent COVID-19.

The gene calls are TRBV4-1 and TRBJ1-6; perhaps TRBD1 as D (5 bases). Germline V gene data show CDR1 as MGHRA and CDR2 as YSYEKL. Trimming stripped 0 bases from V and 7 bases from J, with 19 bases between. The CDR3 is made up of 18 amino acids. The CDR3 DNA follows: TGCGCCAGCAGCCAAGATTCGGCCGACAGAAGAAAGAATTCACCCCTCCACTTT. This codes for CASSQDSADRRKNSPLHF.

The chain joins TRBV9 to TRBJ2-2, with a tentative D call TRBD2 (5 bases). The germline gives CDR1 SGDLS, CDR2 YYNGEE. CDR3 size: 16 residues. Trimming cost V 0 bases and J 2 bases, with 11 bases left between them. In DNA, the CDR3 is TGTGCCAGCAGCGTAGTAGCGCCGACCAACACCGGGGAGCTGTTTTTT. Protein sequence: CASSVVAPTNTGELFF.

This clone showed up just a few times. J is TRBJ1-5 and V is TRBV19, with TRBD1 matching over 9 bases. Germline trimming cut 3 bases from V and 4 bases from J; bases unmatched to any gene: 4. CDR1 is LNHDA and CDR2 is SQIVND in the germline V gene (reference sequence). CDR3 length: 15 amino acids. The CDR3 loop is CASSMAGTGNQPQHF. The CDR3 DNA reads TGTGCCAGTAGTATGGCGGGGACAGGGAATCAGCCCCAGCATTTT.

This clone appeared once. V gene TRBV27 combines with J gene TRBJ1-1, with D maybe TRBD1 (5 bases). Trimming removed 6 bases from V and 1 base from J, with 12 bases in between. The CDR3 spans 14 residues. Looked up from germline, CDR1 is MNHEY and CDR2 is SMNVEV (reference sequence). The CDR3 DNA reads TGTGCCAGCAGACGAGCCGGGGGGAACACTGAAGCTTTCTTT. The encoded protein is CASRRAGGNTEAFF.

V and J are TRBV10-1 and TRBJ1-4; 9 bases fit TRBD1. In germline, CDR1 is WNHNN, CDR2 SYGVQD (reference sequence). V gave up 8 bases and J gave up 8 bases; unmatched junction bases: 9. This CDR3 is 14 amino acids long. The chain's CDR3 is CASGETGGDEKLFF. CDR3 DNA: TGCGCCAGCGGAGAGACAGGGGGGGACGAAAAACTGTTTTTT.

J is TRBJ2-7 and V is TRBV4-1, with TRBD1 matching over 10 bases. Losses at the gene ends were 7 bases for V and 6 bases for J; bases not matched to a gene: 9. Germline CDR1 is MGHRA and CDR2 is YSYEKL. The CDR3 is made up of 14 amino acids. CDR3 in amino acids: CASTHGTGVSEQYF. The CDR3 DNA reads TGCGCCAGCACCCACGGGACAGGGGTCTCCGAGCAGTACTTC.

The rearrangement links TRBV7-6 to TRBJ2-5; D gene uncertain. Germline V gives CDR1 SGHVS, CDR2 FNYEAQ. V gave up 1 base and J gave up 1 base, with 10 bases separating them. The CDR3 spans 15 residues. CDR3 nucleotide sequence: TGTGCCAGCAGCTTAGGAGGCTACTTCCAAGAGACCCAGTACTTC. Amino acids: CASSLGGYFQETQYF.

This sequence joins TRBV29-1 and TRBJ1-1; D may be TRBD1 (6 bases). Germline V gene lookup returns CDR1 SQVTM and CDR2 ANQGSEA. The CDR3 totals 12 residues. Deletions cut 7 bases from V and 0 bases from J, with 9 bases between. Here the CDR3 reads CSGQGLNTEAFF. The CDR3 nucleotides read TGCAGCGGGCAGGGGCTGAACACTGAAGCTTTCTTT.

J is TRBJ2-3 and V is TRBV25-1; 8 bases align to TRBD1. Germline trimming cut 3 bases from V and 0 bases from J; bases unmatched to any gene: 2. The CDR3 loop spans 15 amino acids. Germline V CDR1 and CDR2: MGHDK, SYGVNS. This chain's CDR3 is CASSETGVSTDTQYF. The CDR3 DNA reads as TGTGCCAGCAGTGAGACAGGGGTTAGCACAGATACGCAGTATTTT.

The V and J genes are TRBV7-9 and TRBJ2-3; 8 bases agree with TRBD2. In germline, CDR1 is SEHNR, CDR2 FQNEAQ (reference sequence). The CDR3 has 15 residues. Trimming cost V 5 bases and J 4 bases; bases outside gene matches: 8. CDR3 bases: TGTGCCAGCAGCCCCGGGACTAGGTTTCCAGATACGCAGTATTTT. The encoded protein is CASSPGTRFPDTQYF. The variable domain in full, completed from reference TRBV7-9 and TRBJ2-3, reads DTGVSQNPRHKITKRGQNVTFRCDPISEHNRLYWYRQTLGQGPEFLTYFQNEAQLEKSRLLSDRFSAERPKGSFSTLEIQRTEQGDSAMYLCASSPGTRFPDTQYFGPGTRLTVL.

The CDR3 loop reads CASSYSRGKGYTF. The DNA of the CDR3 is TGTGCCAGCAGTTATAGCAGAGGAAAGGGCTACACCTTC. This chain joins TRBV6-5 and TRBJ1-2, with D unresolved. The CDR3 is made up of 13 amino acids. V lost 3 bases and J 8 bases, leaving 13 bases between the germline ends. Per germline, CDR1 MNHEY and CDR2 SVGAGI.

The chain couples TRBV20-1 to TRBJ2-7, with a possible D match to TRBD1 (5 bases). Per germline, CDR1 DFQATT and CDR2 SNEGSKA (reference sequence). The CDR3 has 10 amino acids. Trimming pared 4 bases from V and 9 bases from J, leaving 10 bases between. The CDR3 loop reads CSATGNVQYF. CDR3 bases: TGCAGTGCTACAGGGAATGTGCAGTACTTC.

The rearrangement uses TRBV10-2 and TRBJ1-1; possible D gene TRBD1, 5 bases. CDR1 is WSHSY, CDR2 SAAADI, per germline. Trimming took 9 bases from V and 4 from J, leaving 18 bases between them. The CDR3 contains 14 residues. The CDR3 bases are TGCGCCAGTAGAGCCTCGGGGGTAGTCACTGAAGCTTTCTTT. The encoded protein is CASRASGVVTEAFF.

The chain recombines TRBV29-1 with TRBJ1-2; D is unresolved. This CDR3 is built from 15 residues. V was shortened by 3 bases and J by 4 bases, with 18 bases between the two germline ends. CDR1 is SQVTM, CDR2 ANQGSEA, per germline. CDR3 DNA: TGCAGCGTTGACGCAGACACCCCCTCCCTCTATGGCTACACCTTC. Its protein product is CSVDADTPSLYGYTF. The full variable domain, rest sourced from reference TRBV29-1 and TRBJ1-2, is SAVISQKPSRDICQRGTSLTIQCQVDSQVTMMFWYRQQPGQSLTLIATANQGSEATYESGFVIDKFPISRPNLTFSTLTVSNMSPEDSSIYLCSVDADTPSLYGYTFGSGTRLTVV.

This clone came up a few times. The chain combines TRBV7-2 with TRBJ1-1, with D tentatively TRBD1 (5 bases). V shed 5 bases and J shed 3 bases, with 13 bases lying between them. The CDR3 consists of 14 residues. From germline, CDR1 is SGHTA and CDR2 FQGNSA. The CDR3 sequence: CASSAWGGDTEAFF. CDR3 bases: TGTGCCAGCAGCGCCTGGGGGGGTGACACTGAAGCTTTCTTT.

The genes are TRBV30 and TRBJ1-2; D not certain. Germline V gives CDR1 GTSNPN, CDR2 SVGIG (reference sequence). V was shortened by 4 bases and J by 1 base, with 7 bases between the two germline ends. CDR3 size: 12 residues. CDR3 in DNA: TGTGCCTGGAATGTCGTTAACTATGGCTACACCTTC. Amino acid sequence: CAWNVVNYGYTF. The full variable domain, its missing parts supplied by reference TRBV30 and TRBJ1-2, is SQTIHQWPATLVQPVGSPLSLECTVEGTSNPNLYWYRQAAGRGLQLLFYSVGIGQISSEVPQNLSASRPQDRQFILSSKKLLLSDSGFYLCAWNVVNYGYTFGSGTRLTVV.

The sample holds one count of this clone. The rearrangement links TRBV5-1 to TRBJ2-5, with D maybe TRBD1 (6 bases). This CDR3 spans 16 amino acids. Germline V gene data show CDR1 as SGHRS and CDR2 as YFSETQ. V was pared by 0 bases and J by 5 bases, with 17 bases between. The CDR3 coding sequence is TGCGCCAGCAGCTTGGGTCAGGGACCAGGGGTGGAGACCCAGTACTTC. As protein: CASSLGQGPGVETQYF.

The chain combines TRBV5-1 with TRBJ2-5; the D gene is possibly TRBD1 (6 bases). V shed 3 bases and J shed 5 bases, with 14 bases lying between them. CDR1 SGHRS and CDR2 YFSETQ come from the germline V gene. This CDR3 is built from 14 residues. The DNA of the CDR3 is TGCGCCAGCAGCTCCGGACAGCTCTGGGAGACCCAGTACTTC. As protein: CASSSGQLWETQYF.

The gene calls are TRBV18 and TRBJ1-2; 8 nucleotides agree with TRBD1. V dropped 3 bases and J dropped 4; count of bases not matched to a gene: 10. The CDR3 spans 16 residues. Per germline, CDR1 KGHSH and CDR2 LQKENI. The CDR3 DNA reads TGTGCCAGCTCACCTACTACTGGACAGGGCACCTATGGCTACACCTTC. Protein product: CASSPTTGQGTYGYTF. Full variable domain (outside the CDR3, taken from reference TRBV18 and TRBJ1-2): NAGVMQNPRHLVRRRGQEARLRCSPMKGHSHVYWYRQLPEEGLKFMVYLQKENIIDESGMPKERFSAEFPKEGPSILRIQQVVRGDSAAYFCASSPTTGQGTYGYTFGSGTRLTVV.

V is TRBV28 and J is TRBJ2-7; TRBD1 aligns across 8 bases. This CDR3 is built from 14 residues. Per germline, CDR1 MDHEN and CDR2 SYDVKM. V lost 6 bases and J lost 0; bases outside the gene matches: 4. CDR3: CASRKQGGSYEQYF. In nucleotides, the CDR3 is TGTGCCAGCAGGAAACAGGGGGGCTCCTACGAGCAGTACTTC. Together with reference TRBV28 and TRBJ2-7, the CDR3 gives the full variable domain: DVKVTQSSRYLVKRTGEKVFLECVQDMDHENMFWYRQDPGLGLRLIYFSYDVKMKEKGDIPEGYSVSREKKERFSLILESASTNQTSMYLCASRKQGGSYEQYFGPGTRLTVT.

This clone was detected a few times. The chain carries TRBV9 and TRBJ2-7; D is unclear. The V end was cut by 4 bases, the J end by 0 bases, with 11 bases between. CDR1 SGDLS and CDR2 YYNGEE come from the germline V gene. The CDR3 has 14 residues. CDR3 in DNA: TGTGCCAGCAGCCCCTCCCGTAACTCCTACGAGCAGTACTTC. Translating it yields CASSPSRNSYEQYF.

The rearrangement links TRBV7-9 to TRBJ2-3; 7 nucleotides align to TRBD2. Trimming cost V 5 bases and J 3 bases; bases outside gene matches: 11. CDR3 length: 16 residues. From germline, CDR1 is SEHNR and CDR2 FQNEAQ (reference sequence). The CDR3 sequence is CASSTIGGISTDTQYF. In nucleotides, the CDR3 is TGTGCCAGCAGCACTATCGGGGGGATAAGTACAGATACGCAGTATTTT.

This chain uses TRBV2 with TRBJ1-3; unclear D gene. V was clipped by 4 bases and J by 3 bases, with 7 bases between them. The CDR3 totals 13 residues. The germline gives CDR1 SNHLY, CDR2 FYNNEI. In DNA, the CDR3 is TGTGCCAGCAGTGTGGGCTATGGAAACACCATATATTTT. Its translation is CASSVGYGNTIYF. Full variable domain (rest looked up from reference TRBV2 and TRBJ1-3): EPEVTQTPSHQVTQMGQEVILRCVPISNHLYFYWYRQILGQKVEFLVSFYNNEISEKSEIFDDQFSVERPDGSNFTLKIRSTKLEDSAMYFCASSVGYGNTIYFGEGSWLTVV.

This chain connects TRBV24-1 to TRBJ1-5; 9 bases line up with TRBD1. J gave up 7 bases and V 3 bases, and 3 bases lay outside the gene matches. This CDR3 is 14 amino acids long. In germline, CDR1 is KGHDR, CDR2 SFDVKD. The chain's CDR3 is CATSDTGGGQPQHF. Written as DNA, the CDR3 is TGTGCCACCAGTGATACAGGGGGCGGCCAGCCCCAGCATTTT.

V usage is TRBV2 and J usage is TRBJ2-1; 10 bases match TRBD2. This CDR3 is built from 13 residues. Germline V CDR1 and CDR2: SNHLY, FYNNEI. J lost 10 bases, V lost 7 bases, and 7 bases had no gene match. The CDR3 DNA follows: TGTGCCAGCATGGAGCGGGAGGGCCGGGAGCAGTTCTTC. Translation gives CASMEREGREQFF. Drawing the rest from reference TRBV2 and TRBJ2-1, the complete variable domain is EPEVTQTPSHQVTQMGQEVILRCVPISNHLYFYWYRQILGQKVEFLVSFYNNEISEKSEIFDDQFSVERPDGSNFTLKIRSTKLEDSAMYFCASMEREGREQFFGPGTRLTVL.

The V and J genes are TRBV7-9 and TRBJ2-7, with D uncertain. The germline V gene encodes CDR1 SEHNR and CDR2 FQNEAQ (reference sequence). V lost 1 base to trimming and J lost 3 bases, with 10 bases between them. CDR3 size: 14 residues. CDR3 residues: CASSLVGSFYEQYF. For the CDR3, the DNA is TGTGCCAGCAGCTTAGTGGGCAGTTTCTACGAGCAGTACTTC.

This clone was seen just once. This sequence joins TRBV9 and TRBJ2-7, with a weak D call TRBD1 (6 bases). Trimming removed 0 bases from V and 6 bases from J, with 13 bases in between. Germline values: CDR1 SGDLS, CDR2 YYNGEE. The CDR3 extends over 14 amino acids. The CDR3 DNA follows: TGTGCCAGCAGCGTAGGTGGGACCAGGGGCGAGCAGTACTTC. It codes for CASSVGGTRGEQYF.

J is TRBJ2-2 and V is TRBV18; D possibly corresponds to TRBD2 (6 bases). Trimming stripped 2 bases from V and 5 bases from J, with 15 bases between. CDR3 length: 16 residues. Germline lookup yields CDR1 KGHSH and CDR2 LQKENI. As DNA, the CDR3 is TGTGCCAGCTCACCAATCGGGGGAGTTCGGACCGGGGAGCTGTTTTTT. Amino acids: CASSPIGGVRTGELFF.

The CDR3 reads CASSVNTQETQYF. CDR3 DNA: TGTGCCAGCAGCGTAAACACCCAAGAGACCCAGTACTTC. The chain links TRBV9 to TRBJ2-5; no clear D gene. Germline CDR1 and CDR2: SGDLS and YYNGEE. V gave up 1 base and J gave up 1 base, with 5 bases separating them. The CDR3 sequence is 13 residues long.